The 14 T cell receptor beta chains below all came from one sample that was sequenced in a study of blood T cell repertoires in COVID-19. Assay used: immunoSEQ multiplex PCR; TCRdb lists only in-frame clones, some missing. The sample yields some 37,000 clones, approximately 89% seen once. Sequencing input: peripheral blood. Receptors originate from a woman aged 70 to 79 with acute or convalescent COVID-19.

This rearrangement joins TRBV24-1 to TRBJ2-5; unclear D gene. CDR3 length: 11 residues. Germline-derived CDR1 and CDR2 are KGHDR and SFDVKD. Trimming cost V 6 bases and J 5 bases, with 6 bases left between them. The chain's CDR3 is CATSSGETQYF. CDR3 nucleotide sequence: TGTGCCACCAGTTCCGGGGAGACCCAGTACTTC.

This rearrangement joins TRBV9 to TRBJ1-1; 7 bases map to TRBD1. V dropped 3 bases and J dropped 6; count of bases not matched to a gene: 8. CDR1 and CDR2 (germline): SGDLS, YYNGEE. CDR3 length: 14 amino acids. In DNA form, the CDR3 reads TGTGCCAGCAGCGGAACAGGGGTTTGGGCTGAAGCTTTCTTT. Translation gives CASSGTGVWAEAFF.

This rearrangement joins TRBV10-3 to TRBJ1-1; 8 nucleotides line up with TRBD1. The V segment lost 10 bases and the J segment 1 base; nucleotides outside the gene matches: 5. The CDR3 consists of 13 residues. The V gene's germline CDR1 is ENHRY and CDR2 SYGVKD. This CDR3 reads CATTGGGNTEAFF. The CDR3 region has the DNA TGTGCCACCACAGGGGGAGGGAACACTGAAGCTTTCTTT.

V gene TRBV5-1 combines with J gene TRBJ2-3, with D hard to call. Germline CDR1 reads SGHRS; CDR2 reads YFSETQ. CDR3 length: 15 residues. V was shortened by 1 base and J by 2 bases, with 11 bases between the two germline ends. This CDR3 is CASSLSQTYTDTQYF. CDR3 bases: TGCGCCAGCAGCTTGTCGCAGACTTACACAGATACGCAGTATTTT.

The chain carries TRBV24-1 and TRBJ2-1; 14 bases are shared with TRBD2. Per germline, CDR1 KGHDR and CDR2 SFDVKD. This CDR3 has 17 residues. V shed 4 bases, J shed 12 bases, and the junction held 13 bases outside the gene matches. The DNA for the CDR3 is TGTGCCACCAGTGACGCCACGACTAGCGGGGGGGCCGGTGGGCAGTTCTTC. Encoded protein: CATSDATTSGGAGGQFF.

The rearrangement links TRBV28 to TRBJ1-4, with 8 bases identical to TRBD1. Per germline, CDR1 MDHEN and CDR2 SYDVKM. Trimming at V came to 5 bases and at J to 10 bases, leaving 12 bases not matched to a gene. This CDR3 is built from 15 residues. The CDR3: CASSPTGTGLRKLFF. The CDR3 DNA reads as TGTGCCAGCAGTCCAACCGGGACAGGACTTAGAAAACTGTTTTTT.

The J gene is TRBJ2-7, the V gene TRBV12-2; the D segment call TRBD1 is taken from the table without a DNA check. TRBV12-2 is reported as a pseudogene. This CDR3 is built from 13 residues. CDR3 region: CASRSIQYNEQYV. DNA for the CDR3: TGTGCAAGTCGCTCGATACAGTACAACGAGCAGTACGTC.

The chain combines TRBV3-1 (or the pseudogene TRBV3-2) with TRBJ2-4; 8 bases align to TRBD2. Trimming took 4 bases from V and 1 from J; bases not matched to a gene: 9. Germline lookup yields CDR1 LGHDT and CDR2 YNNKEL (reference sequence). The CDR3 runs to 17 residues. CDR3: CASSPIAAGVAKNIQYF. CDR3 nucleotide sequence: TGTGCCAGCAGCCCCATAGCAGCGGGGGTTGCCAAAAACATTCAGTACTTC.

By frequency in the sample, this clone is medium-sized (0.01 to 0.1%). The chain recombines TRBV6-6 with TRBJ2-1; 9 bases map to TRBD2. The germline gives CDR1 MNHNY, CDR2 SVGAGI (reference sequence). V dropped 8 bases and J dropped 2; count of bases not matched to a gene: 4. This CDR3 has 14 amino acids. CDR3 in amino acids: CASGAGGPYNEQFF. The CDR3 nucleotides are TGTGCCAGCGGGGCGGGAGGGCCCTACAATGAGCAGTTCTTC.

This clone was picked up a small number of times. The chain employs TRBV30 and TRBJ1-6; 10 bases are shared with TRBD1. V shed 7 bases and J 8 bases; nucleotides not matched to a gene: 5. The CDR3 consists of 13 residues. The germline V gene encodes CDR1 GTSNPN and CDR2 SVGIG (reference sequence). The CDR3: CASAGTGDSPLHF. In nucleotides, the CDR3 is TGTGCCTCCGCCGGGACAGGGGATTCACCCCTCCACTTT. Complete variable domain (other parts from reference TRBV30 and TRBJ1-6): SQTIHQWPATLVQPVGSPLSLECTVEGTSNPNLYWYRQAAGRGLQLLFYSVGIGQISSEVPQNLSASRPQDRQFILSSKKLLLSDSGFYLCASAGTGDSPLHFGNGTRLTVT.

This clone showed up just once. The chain recombines TRBV6-5 with TRBJ2-3; TRBD2 matches 15 bases. This CDR3 has 15 amino acids. From germline, CDR1 is MNHEY and CDR2 SVGAGI. Unmatched junction bases numbered 3, after V lost 6 bases and J lost 5 bases. CDR3 DNA: TGTGCCAGCAGGAGGACTAGCGGGAGGGGAGATACGCAGTATTTT. It specifies CASRRTSGRGDTQYF.

The rearrangement joins TRBV7-9 to TRBJ1-4; D unclear. From germline, CDR1 is SEHNR and CDR2 FQNEAQ (reference sequence). This CDR3 has 14 amino acids. The V and J ends lost 5 bases and 4 bases respectively, with 11 bases between them. The CDR3 sequence is CASSPMGVNEKLFF. CDR3 sequence (DNA): TGTGCCAGCAGCCCAATGGGAGTTAATGAAAAACTGTTTTTT.

V gene TRBV28 combines with J gene TRBJ2-7; possibly TRBD2 for D (5 bases). Germline V CDR1 and CDR2: MDHEN, SYDVKM. V lost 5 bases and J 1 base, leaving 9 bases between the germline ends. The CDR3 length is 13 residues. CDR3 sequence reads: CASSSGASYEQYV. The CDR3 DNA follows: TGTGCCAGCAGTAGCGGTGCATCCTACGAGCAGTACGTC.

This clone has just one count. This sequence joins TRBV24-1 and TRBJ2-3; 9 nucleotides agree with TRBD2. The CDR3 is made up of 16 amino acids. Looked up from germline, CDR1 is KGHDR and CDR2 is SFDVKD. Trimming removed 1 base from V and 6 bases from J; junction bases left unmatched: 7. CDR3 amino acids: CATSDFGREGLDTQYF. The CDR3, as DNA: TGTGCCACCAGTGATTTTGGGCGGGAGGGCCTGGATACGCAGTATTTT.